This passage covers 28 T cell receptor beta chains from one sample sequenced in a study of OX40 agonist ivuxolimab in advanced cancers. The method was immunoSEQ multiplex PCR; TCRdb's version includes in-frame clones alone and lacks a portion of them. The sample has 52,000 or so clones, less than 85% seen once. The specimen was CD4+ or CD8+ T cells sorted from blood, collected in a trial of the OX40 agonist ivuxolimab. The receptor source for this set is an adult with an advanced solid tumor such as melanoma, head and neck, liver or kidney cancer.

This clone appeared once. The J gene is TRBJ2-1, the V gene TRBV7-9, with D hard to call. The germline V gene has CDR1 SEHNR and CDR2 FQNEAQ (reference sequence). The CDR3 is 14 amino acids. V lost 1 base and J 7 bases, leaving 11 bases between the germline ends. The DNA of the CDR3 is TGTGCCAGCAGCTTAGGATGGGCCTTTAATGAGCAGTTCTTC. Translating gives CASSLGWAFNEQFF.

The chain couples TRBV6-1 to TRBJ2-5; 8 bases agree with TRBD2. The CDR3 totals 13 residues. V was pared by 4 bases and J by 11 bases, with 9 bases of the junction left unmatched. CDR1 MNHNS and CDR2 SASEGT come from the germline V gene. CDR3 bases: TGTGCCAGCAGTGTTCTCGGGGGGGGAGAGCAGTACTTC. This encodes CASSVLGGGEQYF.

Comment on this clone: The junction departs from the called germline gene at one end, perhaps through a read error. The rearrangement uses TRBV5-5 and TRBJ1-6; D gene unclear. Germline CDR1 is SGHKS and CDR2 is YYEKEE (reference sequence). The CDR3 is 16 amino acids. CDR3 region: CASRLAPNTNNSPLHF. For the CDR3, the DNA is TGTGCCAGCAGATTGGCCCCTAACACCAATAATTCACCCCTCCACTTT.

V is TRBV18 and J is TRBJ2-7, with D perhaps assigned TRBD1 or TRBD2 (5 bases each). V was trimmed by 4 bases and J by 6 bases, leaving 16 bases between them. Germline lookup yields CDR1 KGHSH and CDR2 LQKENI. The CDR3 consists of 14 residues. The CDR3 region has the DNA TGTGCCAGCTCACAATACCCGGACGGGACCGAGCAGTACTTC. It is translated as CASSQYPDGTEQYF.

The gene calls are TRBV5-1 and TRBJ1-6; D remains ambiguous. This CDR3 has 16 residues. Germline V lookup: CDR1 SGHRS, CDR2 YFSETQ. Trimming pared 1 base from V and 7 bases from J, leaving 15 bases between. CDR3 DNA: TGCGCCAGCAGCTTGTCGGCGGGCTCTGGGAATTCACCCCTCCACTTT. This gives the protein CASSLSAGSGNSPLHF.

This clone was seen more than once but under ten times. The CDR3 region has the DNA TGTGCCAGCAGCCCGAGAAGCATGAGGGCTAGCGGGAGGGCCGAGGAGCAGTACTTC. This codes for CASSPRSMRASGRAEEQYF. The chain has TRBV9 and TRBJ2-7; 12 nucleotides line up with TRBD2. The CDR3 length is 19 residues. CDR1 SGDLS and CDR2 YYNGEE come from the germline V gene. V lost 4 bases to trimming and J lost 7 bases; unmatched junction nucleotides: 21.

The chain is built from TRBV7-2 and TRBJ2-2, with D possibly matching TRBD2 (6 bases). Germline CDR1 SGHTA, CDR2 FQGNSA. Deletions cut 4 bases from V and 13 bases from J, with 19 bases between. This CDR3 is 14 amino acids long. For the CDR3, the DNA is TGTGCCAGCAGCTCCGGGACTCAAGACCGTCGGCTGTTTTTT. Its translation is CASSSGTQDRRLFF. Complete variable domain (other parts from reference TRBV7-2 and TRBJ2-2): GAGVSQSPSNKVTEKGKDVELRCDPISGHTALYWYRQSLGQGLEFLIYFQGNSAPDKSGLPSDRFSAERTGGSVSTLTIQRTQQEDSAVYLCASSSGTQDRRLFFGEGSRLTVL.

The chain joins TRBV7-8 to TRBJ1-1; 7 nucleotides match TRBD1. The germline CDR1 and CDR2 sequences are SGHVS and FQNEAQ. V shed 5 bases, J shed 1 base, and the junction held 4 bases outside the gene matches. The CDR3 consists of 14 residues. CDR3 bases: TGTGCCAGCAGCCCCTGGACAGGGAACACTGAAGCTTTCTTT. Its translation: CASSPWTGNTEAFF.

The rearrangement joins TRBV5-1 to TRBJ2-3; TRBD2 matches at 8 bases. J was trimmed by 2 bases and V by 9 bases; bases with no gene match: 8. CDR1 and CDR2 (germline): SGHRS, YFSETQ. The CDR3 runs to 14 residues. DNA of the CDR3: TGCGCCAACAGGCGGGAGGCCTACACAGATACGCAGTATTTT. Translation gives CANRREAYTDTQYF.

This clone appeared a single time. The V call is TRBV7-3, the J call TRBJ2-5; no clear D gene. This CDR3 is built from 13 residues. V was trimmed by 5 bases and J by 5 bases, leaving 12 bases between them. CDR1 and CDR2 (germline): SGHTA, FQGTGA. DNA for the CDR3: TGTGCCAGCAGCCCCGGGCCTCGGGAGACCCAGTACTTC. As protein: CASSPGPRETQYF.

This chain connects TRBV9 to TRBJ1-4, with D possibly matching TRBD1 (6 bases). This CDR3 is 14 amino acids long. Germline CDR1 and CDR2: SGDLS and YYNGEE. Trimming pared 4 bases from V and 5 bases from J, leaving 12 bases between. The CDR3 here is CASSSRQENEKLFF. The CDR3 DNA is TGTGCCAGCAGCTCCAGACAGGAAAATGAAAAACTGTTTTTT. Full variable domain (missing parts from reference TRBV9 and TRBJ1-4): DSGVTQTPKHLITATGQRVTLRCSPRSGDLSVYWYQQSLDQGLQFLIQYYNGEERAKGNILERFSAQQFPDLHSELNLSSLELGDSALYFCASSSRQENEKLFFGSGTQLSVL.

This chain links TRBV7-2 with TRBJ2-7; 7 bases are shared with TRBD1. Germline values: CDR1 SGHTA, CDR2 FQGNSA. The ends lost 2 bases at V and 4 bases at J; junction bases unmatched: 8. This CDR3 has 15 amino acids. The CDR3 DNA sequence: TGTGCCAGCAGCTTACGGGCAGGGGGTGCTTACGAGCAGTACTTC. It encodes CASSLRAGGAYEQYF.

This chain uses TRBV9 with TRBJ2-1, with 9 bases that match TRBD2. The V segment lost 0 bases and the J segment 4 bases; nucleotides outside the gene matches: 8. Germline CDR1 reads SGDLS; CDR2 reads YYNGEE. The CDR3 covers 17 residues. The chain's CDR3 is CASSVAAGGLLYNEQFF. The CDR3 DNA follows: TGTGCCAGCAGCGTAGCAGCGGGGGGATTACTATACAATGAGCAGTTCTTC.

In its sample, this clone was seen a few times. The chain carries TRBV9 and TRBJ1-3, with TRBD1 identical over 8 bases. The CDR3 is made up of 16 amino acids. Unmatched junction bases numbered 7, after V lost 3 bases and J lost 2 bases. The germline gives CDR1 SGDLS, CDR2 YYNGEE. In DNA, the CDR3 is TGTGCCAGCAGCGCAGACCAGGGGGCGACTGGAAACACCATATATTTT. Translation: CASSADQGATGNTIYF.

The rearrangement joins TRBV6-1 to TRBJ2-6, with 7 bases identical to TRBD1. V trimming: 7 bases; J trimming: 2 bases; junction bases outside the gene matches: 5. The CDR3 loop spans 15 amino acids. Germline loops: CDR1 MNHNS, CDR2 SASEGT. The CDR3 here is CASKTGEAGANVLTF. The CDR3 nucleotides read TGTGCCAGCAAAACAGGGGAAGCTGGGGCCAACGTCCTGACTTTC.

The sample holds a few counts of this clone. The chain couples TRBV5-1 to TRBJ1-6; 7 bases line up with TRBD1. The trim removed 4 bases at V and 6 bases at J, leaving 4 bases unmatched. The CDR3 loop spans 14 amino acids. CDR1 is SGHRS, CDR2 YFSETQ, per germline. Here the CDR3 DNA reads TGCGCCAGCAGCCGGGACAGTTTTAATTCACCCCTCCACTTT. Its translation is CASSRDSFNSPLHF.

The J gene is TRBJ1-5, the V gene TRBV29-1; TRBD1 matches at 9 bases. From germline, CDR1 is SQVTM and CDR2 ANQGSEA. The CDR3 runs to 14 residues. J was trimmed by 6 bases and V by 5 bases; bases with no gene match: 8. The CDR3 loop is CSVSPGQGAQPQHF. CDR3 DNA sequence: TGCAGCGTTTCCCCGGGACAGGGAGCTCAGCCCCAGCATTTT. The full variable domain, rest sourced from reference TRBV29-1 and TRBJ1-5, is SAVISQKPSRDICQRGTSLTIQCQVDSQVTMMFWYRQQPGQSLTLIATANQGSEATYESGFVIDKFPISRPNLTFSTLTVSNMSPEDSSIYLCSVSPGQGAQPQHFGDGTRLSIL.

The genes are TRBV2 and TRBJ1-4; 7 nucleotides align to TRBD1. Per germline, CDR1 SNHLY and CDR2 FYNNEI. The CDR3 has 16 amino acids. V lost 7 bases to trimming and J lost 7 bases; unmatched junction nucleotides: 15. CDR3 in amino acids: CASNPGGWGAREKLFF. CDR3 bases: TGTGCCAGCAACCCAGGGGGATGGGGGGCCCGTGAAAAACTGTTTTTT.

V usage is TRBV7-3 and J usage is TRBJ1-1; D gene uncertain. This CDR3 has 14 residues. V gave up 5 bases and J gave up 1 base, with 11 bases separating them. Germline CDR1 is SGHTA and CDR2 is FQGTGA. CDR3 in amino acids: CASSGYLENTEAFF. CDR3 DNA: TGTGCCAGCAGCGGCTATCTGGAGAACACTGAAGCTTTCTTT.

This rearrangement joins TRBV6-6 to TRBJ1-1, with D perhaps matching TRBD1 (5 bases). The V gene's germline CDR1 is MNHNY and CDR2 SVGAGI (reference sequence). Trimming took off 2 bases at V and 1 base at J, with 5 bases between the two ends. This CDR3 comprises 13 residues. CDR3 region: CASSYTGNTEAFF. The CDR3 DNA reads TGTGCCAGCAGTTACACAGGGAACACTGAAGCTTTCTTT.

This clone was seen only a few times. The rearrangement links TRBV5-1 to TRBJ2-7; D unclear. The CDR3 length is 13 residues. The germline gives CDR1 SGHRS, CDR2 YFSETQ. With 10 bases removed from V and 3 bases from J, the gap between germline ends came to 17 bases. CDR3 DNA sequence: TGCGCCCGCCTGCCAGGCATCCTCTACGAGCAGTACTTC. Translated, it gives CARLPGILYEQYF.

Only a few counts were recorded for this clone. The CDR3 DNA follows: TGTGCCATCAGTGCCAGACAGGGGGCGGTGGCAGATACGCAGTATTTT. The encoded protein is CAISARQGAVADTQYF. The chain joins TRBV10-3 to TRBJ2-3; TRBD1 matches 10 bases. Germline trimming cut 4 bases from V and 4 bases from J; bases unmatched to any gene: 8. This CDR3 comprises 16 residues. The germline gives CDR1 ENHRY, CDR2 SYGVKD.

CDR3 DNA: TGTGCCAGCAGCTTAAAATCTGGGGCCAACGTCCTGACTTTC. Translated: CASSLKSGANVLTF. This sequence joins TRBV7-3 and TRBJ2-6, with D uncertain. From germline, CDR1 is SGHTA and CDR2 FQGTGA. There are 14 residues in the CDR3. The ends were cut back, 1 base at V and 1 base at J, with 2 bases in the middle.

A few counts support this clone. The CDR3 sequence: CASKSTGTDPDTQYF. As DNA, the CDR3 is TGTGCCAGCAAATCGACAGGGACCGATCCGGATACGCAGTATTTT. The J gene is TRBJ2-3, the V gene TRBV6-5; the match to TRBD1 covers 7 bases. The germline CDR1 and CDR2 sequences are MNHEY and SVGAGI. J lost 6 bases, V lost 7 bases, and 13 bases had no gene match. The CDR3 has 15 residues.

In DNA, the CDR3 is TGTGCCAGCAGTCCCGACAGGATGAACACTGAAGCTTTCTTT. Translation gives CASSPDRMNTEAFF. The chain links TRBV6-5 to TRBJ1-1; D may be TRBD1 (6 bases). The V gene's germline CDR1 is MNHEY and CDR2 SVGAGI. The CDR3 length is 14 residues. Trimming stripped 5 bases from V and 0 bases from J, with 10 bases between.

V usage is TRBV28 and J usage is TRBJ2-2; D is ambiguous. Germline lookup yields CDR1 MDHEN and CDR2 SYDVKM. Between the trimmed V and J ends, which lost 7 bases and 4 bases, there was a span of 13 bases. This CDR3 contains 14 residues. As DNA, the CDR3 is TGTGCCAGCATGTCCGGAGTAAGCACCGGGGAGCTGTTTTTT. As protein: CASMSGVSTGELFF.

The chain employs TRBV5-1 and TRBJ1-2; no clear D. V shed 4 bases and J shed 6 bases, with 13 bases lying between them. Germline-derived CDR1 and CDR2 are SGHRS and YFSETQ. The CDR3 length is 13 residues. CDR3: CASSPLSGNGYTF. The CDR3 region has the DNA TGCGCCAGCAGCCCCCTGTCCGGGAATGGCTACACCTTC.

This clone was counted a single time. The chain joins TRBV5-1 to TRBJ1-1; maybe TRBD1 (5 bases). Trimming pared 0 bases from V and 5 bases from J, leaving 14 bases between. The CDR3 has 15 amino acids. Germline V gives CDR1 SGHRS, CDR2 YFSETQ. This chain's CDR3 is CASSLERGGETEAFF. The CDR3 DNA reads TGCGCCAGCAGCTTGGAGCGGGGCGGGGAGACTGAAGCTTTCTTT.